This TCR beta chain originates from a study of graft-versus-host responses after intestinal transplantation (dated by TCRdb to the early 2020s). In the study overall: Multivisceral, liver-intestinal, or isolated intestinal transplants were received by the recipients. Of the approximately 24 intestinal transplant recipients enrolled in the cohort, one of whom was a retransplant, a few patients without pretransplant specimens were excluded. Rather than going through the commercial service, samples from three later patients were sequenced in-house on an Illumina MiSeq and processed with MiXCR. To identify alloreactive clones, pre-transplant mixed lymphocyte reaction products were sequenced and compared with unstimulated pre-transplant donor and recipient T cells. After intestinal transplantation, graft-versus-host and host-versus-graft alloreactive T cell clones were followed in the graft, circulation and bone marrow using bulk TCR-beta CDR3 sequencing. All recipients received anti-thymocyte globulin induction followed by maintenance tacrolimus and steroids for three to four years. A peak of at least 4% donor T cells among recipient peripheral blood mononuclear cells was the definition used for donor T cell macrochimerism.

CDR1 and CDR2 are drawn from the germline V gene: SGHTA, FQGNSA. Trimming removed 5 bases from V and 5 bases from J, leaving 14 bases between the germline ends. Counted from cysteine to phenylalanine, this CDR3 has 14 amino acids. Here the CDR3 DNA is all that survives: 42 bases in frame from base 1. What the work shows at the level of the full study, not this receptor alone: GvH clones turned up in recipient bone marrow, with some appearing earlier in ileal mucosa or blood, a pattern consistent with an intestinal mucosal origin. The relatively low number and heterogeneity of intestinal transplant patients limited the conclusions. High GvH to HvG T cell clonal ratios were observed in the allografts of patients with donor T cell macrochimerism. Early after transplant, peak levels of circulating GvH clones were found to be associated with declines in HvG clones.

In the first month after transplant, blood samples were collected up to 4 times, and after that at least monthly when available. The library was prepared using the immunoSEQ multiplex PCR assay. High-throughput TCR-beta CDR3 sequencing of genomic DNA from most patients was performed by Adaptive Biotechnologies. In the paper's pipeline: Adaptive's ImmunoSEQ software supplied the TCR sequencing data for around 17 patients, while MiXCR and VDJtools were used to process a few other patients. CDR3 nucleotide sequences shared between donor and recipient were removed because their origin could not be assigned. At least 2-fold expansion over unstimulated cells and a minimum CFSE-low frequency of 0.002% (template counts) or 0.001% (read counts) were required for clones to be classified as alloreactive. Mappable clones were those detected in sequenced pre-transplant spleen, lymph node, or MLR CFSE-low populations of the donor or recipient. The cumulative frequency of alloreactive clones was calculated as a percentage of all sequences, weighted by copy number. Imported from immuneACCESS, the table was reduced by TCRdb to in-frame sequences with V and J called. These copies leave out some clones; in studies compared against another copy, an unresolved V gene accounts for under half, and the cause of the remainder is not known. From that table come the V and J calls and clone size; the DNA was used to work out D and trimming. Within this sample are 33,000 or so clones, with about 93% of them counted one time only. Roughly 0.8% of the sample comes from the top ten.

Regarding this clone: The clone's antigen remains unknown. No much larger clone is present one base from it, and per-base qualities are unavailable.

The input for sequencing was PBMCs, taken 16 days after intestinal transplant. This sequence was found in a human patient who received an intestinal transplant, so some T cells may come from the graft donor. The rearranged chain carries TRBV7-2 and TRBJ2-3; a weak D assignment points to TRBD1 (6 bases agree). CDR3 reads: CASSIRQGIDTQYF. The sequenced DNA is TGTGCCAGCAGCATCCGGCAGGGGATAGATACGCAGTATTTT. Reference TRBV7-2 and TRBJ2-3 genes cover what lies past the CDR3, so the full variable domain is GAGVSQSPSNKVTEKGKDVELRCDPISGHTALYWYRQSLGQGLEFLIYFQGNSAPDKSGLPSDRFSAERTGGSVSTLTIQRTQQEDSAVYLCASSIRQGIDTQYFGPGTRLTVL.